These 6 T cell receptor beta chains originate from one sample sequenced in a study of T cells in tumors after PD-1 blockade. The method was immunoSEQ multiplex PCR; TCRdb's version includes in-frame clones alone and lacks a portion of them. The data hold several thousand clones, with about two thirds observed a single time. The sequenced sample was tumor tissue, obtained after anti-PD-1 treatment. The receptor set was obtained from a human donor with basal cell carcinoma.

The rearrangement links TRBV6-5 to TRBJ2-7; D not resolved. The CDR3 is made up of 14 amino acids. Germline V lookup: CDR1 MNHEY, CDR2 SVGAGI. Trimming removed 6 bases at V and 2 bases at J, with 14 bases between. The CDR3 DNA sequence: TGTGCCAGCAGCTCCGATCAGATTCCCTACGAGCAGTACTTC. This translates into CASSSDQIPYEQYF.

Written as DNA, the CDR3 is TGCGCCAGCAGCCAAGGCCAGGGGGAGGGTAATGAGCAGTTCTTC. It codes for CASSQGQGEGNEQFF. The genes are TRBV4-1 and TRBJ2-1; D is tentatively TRBD1 or TRBD2 (7 bases each). CDR3 length equals 15 residues. Trimming left V 1 base short and J 7 bases short, with 14 bases between. Germline CDR1 MGHRA, CDR2 YSYEKL.

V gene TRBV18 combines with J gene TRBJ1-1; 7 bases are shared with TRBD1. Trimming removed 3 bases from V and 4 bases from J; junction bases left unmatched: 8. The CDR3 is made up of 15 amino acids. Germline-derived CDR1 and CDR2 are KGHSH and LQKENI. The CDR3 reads CASSPVDREGTEAFF. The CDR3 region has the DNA TGTGCCAGCTCACCGGTCGACAGGGAGGGCACTGAAGCTTTCTTT. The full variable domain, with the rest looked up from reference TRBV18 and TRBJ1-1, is NAGVMQNPRHLVRRRGQEARLRCSPMKGHSHVYWYRQLPEEGLKFMVYLQKENIIDESGMPKERFSAEFPKEGPSILRIQQVVRGDSAAYFCASSPVDREGTEAFFGQGTRLTVV.

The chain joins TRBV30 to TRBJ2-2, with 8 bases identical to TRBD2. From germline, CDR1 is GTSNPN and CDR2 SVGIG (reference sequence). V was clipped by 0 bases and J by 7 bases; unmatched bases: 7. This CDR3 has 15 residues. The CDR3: CAWSVLAVGNGELFF. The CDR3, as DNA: TGTGCCTGGAGTGTACTAGCGGTAGGGAACGGGGAGCTGTTTTTT.

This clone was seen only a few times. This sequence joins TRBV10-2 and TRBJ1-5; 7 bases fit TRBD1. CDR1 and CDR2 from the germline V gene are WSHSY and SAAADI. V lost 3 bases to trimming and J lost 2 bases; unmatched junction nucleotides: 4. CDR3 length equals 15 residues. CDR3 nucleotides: TGCGCCAGCAGTGATTCCGGGACAGGCAATCAGCCCCAGCATTTT. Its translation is CASSDSGTGNQPQHF.

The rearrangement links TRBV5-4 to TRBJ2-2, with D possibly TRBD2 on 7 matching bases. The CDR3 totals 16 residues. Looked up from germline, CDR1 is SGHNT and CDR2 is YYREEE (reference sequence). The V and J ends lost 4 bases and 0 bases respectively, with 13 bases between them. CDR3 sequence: CASSLRGGANTGELFF. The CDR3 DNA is TGTGCCAGCAGCCTGAGGGGGGGCGCGAACACCGGGGAGCTGTTTTTT.